The 17 T cell receptor beta chains below were found in one sample sequenced in a study of blood T cell repertoires in COVID-19. The data were produced by immunoSEQ multiplex PCR, yet TCRdb's version contains in-frame clones alone and is incomplete. The sample has 75,000 or so clones, 88% seen once; the top ten hold over 25%. The sequencing sample was made of peripheral blood. The receptor set was obtained from a man aged 45 to 65 with acute or convalescent COVID-19.

The genes are TRBV6-5 and TRBJ2-4; D might be TRBD1 (5 bases). The germline V and J ends were trimmed by 2 bases and 8 bases, with 19 bases remaining between them. This CDR3 has 16 amino acids. Germline V gives CDR1 MNHEY, CDR2 SVGAGI. In DNA form, the CDR3 reads TGTGCCAGCAGTTACGCGGCAGGAGTGGCCAGGGACATTCAGTACTTC. Amino acids: CASSYAAGVARDIQYF.

The chain joins TRBV6-5 to TRBJ2-3; D not certain. This CDR3 spans 14 amino acids. Germline V lookup: CDR1 MNHEY, CDR2 SVGAGI. Trimming removed 6 bases from V and 0 bases from J, with 10 bases in between. CDR3 loop: CASRVSTSTDTQYF. The CDR3 region has the DNA TGTGCCAGCAGGGTCAGTACCAGCACAGATACGCAGTATTTT.

J is TRBJ2-4 and V is TRBV3-1 (or the pseudogene TRBV3-2); 9 bases are shared with TRBD1. CDR3 size: 17 residues. V shed 3 bases and J 0 bases; nucleotides not matched to a gene: 6. Looked up from germline, CDR1 is LGHDT and CDR2 is YNNKEL (reference sequence). CDR3 DNA sequence: TGTGCCAGCAGCCAGCCGGGACAGGGCCTAGCCAAAAACATTCAGTACTTC. It translates to CASSQPGQGLAKNIQYF.

The chain links TRBV7-2 to TRBJ1-3; D is ambiguous. The V gene's germline CDR1 is SGHTA and CDR2 FQGNSA. The CDR3 totals 17 residues. V lost 1 base, J lost 2 bases, and 15 bases lay in between. CDR3 coding DNA: TGTGCCAGCAGCTTAGTTACGGGTTACTACGCTGGAAACACCATATATTTT. Amino acid sequence: CASSLVTGYYAGNTIYF.

V is TRBV24-1 and J is TRBJ2-2; D not resolved. The germline V gene has CDR1 KGHDR and CDR2 SFDVKD. The CDR3 loop spans 11 amino acids. Trimming took off 6 bases at V and 11 bases at J, with 9 bases between the two ends. The CDR3 bases are TGTGCCACCAGTTTCGGCGGAGAGCTGTTTTTT. This sequence encodes CATSFGGELFF.

The chain carries TRBV6-5 and TRBJ1-5, with D possibly matching TRBD1 (6 bases). Germline V gene data show CDR1 as MNHEY and CDR2 as SVGAGI. The CDR3 extends over 14 amino acids. Trimming removed 4 bases at V and 5 bases at J, with 12 bases between. The CDR3 DNA follows: TGTGCCAGCAGTTCTACAGGGTCGGATCAGCCCCAGCATTTT. Translated, it gives CASSSTGSDQPQHF.

This chain links TRBV5-1 with TRBJ2-1; 10 bases align to TRBD2. V lost 4 bases and J lost 7; bases outside the gene matches: 8. CDR1 SGHRS and CDR2 YFSETQ come from the germline V gene. The CDR3 has 15 residues. CDR3 residues: CASSPSGGAMNEQFF. The CDR3 nucleotides read TGCGCCAGCAGCCCGAGCGGGGGGGCCATGAATGAGCAGTTCTTC.

The chain couples TRBV6-2 or TRBV6-3 to TRBJ1-1, with D perhaps matching TRBD1 (6 bases). Trimming pared 0 bases from V and 3 bases from J, leaving 14 bases between. Germline V lookup: CDR1 MNHEY, CDR2 SVGEGT. The CDR3 totals 16 residues. CDR3 loop: CASSYSIQGADTEAFF. As DNA, the CDR3 is TGTGCCAGCAGTTACTCGATACAGGGCGCGGACACTGAAGCTTTCTTT.

The chain employs TRBV30 and TRBJ1-2, with D tentatively TRBD1 (5 bases). Trimming took off 2 bases at V and 0 bases at J, with 7 bases between the two ends. CDR1 is GTSNPN and CDR2 is SVGIG in the germline V gene (reference sequence). The CDR3 length is 13 residues. The CDR3 nucleotides read TGTGCCTGGAGTAGGACAACTAACTATGGCTACACCTTC. Protein sequence: CAWSRTTNYGYTF.

The chain carries TRBV6-1 and TRBJ2-7; 8 positions match TRBD2. Trimming cost V 6 bases and J 0 bases; bases outside gene matches: 7. Germline lookup yields CDR1 MNHNS and CDR2 SASEGT. The length of the CDR3 is 15 residues. The CDR3 protein is CASRFGGGTSYEQYF. The CDR3 DNA follows: TGTGCCAGCAGGTTCGGGGGGGGGACCTCCTACGAGCAGTACTTC.

This chain links TRBV7-2 with TRBJ1-2; TRBD1 matches 7 bases. CDR3 length: 15 residues. Germline V lookup: CDR1 SGHTA, CDR2 FQGNSA. Losses at the gene ends were 5 bases for V and 2 bases for J; bases not matched to a gene: 8. CDR3 sequence reads: CASSPRQGQNYGYTF. The DNA of the CDR3 is TGTGCCAGCAGCCCCCGACAGGGCCAAAACTATGGCTACACCTTC.

The V call is TRBV19, the J call TRBJ2-5; 9 positions match TRBD1. The CDR3 runs to 15 residues. CDR1 and CDR2 from the germline V gene are LNHDA and SQIVND (reference sequence). Trimming cost V 4 bases and J 5 bases; bases outside gene matches: 8. Written as DNA, the CDR3 is TGTGCCAGTAGTACGACAGGGGGAGGTTTGGAGACCCAGTACTTC. Protein: CASSTTGGGLETQYF.

The chain carries TRBV6-6 and TRBJ1-2; 7 bases match TRBD1. Germline V lookup: CDR1 MNHNY, CDR2 SVGAGI (reference sequence). J was trimmed by 4 bases and V by 5 bases; bases with no gene match: 7. This CDR3 is 14 amino acids long. This CDR3 is CASSTGTEAYGYTF. The CDR3 DNA reads TGTGCCAGCAGTACAGGGACAGAAGCCTATGGCTACACCTTC.

V gene TRBV23-1 combines with J gene TRBJ1-6; no reliable D call. TRBV23-1 is sorted into the ORF group, with uncertain function. Trimming pared 2 bases from V and 4 bases from J, leaving 12 bases between. The CDR3 is made up of 16 amino acids. The CDR3 bases are TGCGCCAGCAGTCAACTGACCGGGAGGTATAATTCACCCCTCCACTTT. This encodes CASSQLTGRYNSPLHF.

V gene TRBV9 combines with J gene TRBJ2-6; TRBD1 matches 7 bases. Germline CDR1 reads SGDLS; CDR2 reads YYNGEE. The V gene end was trimmed by 3 bases and the J gene end by 0 bases; junction bases not matched to a gene: 9. CDR3 length: 18 amino acids. As DNA, the CDR3 is TGTGCCAGCAGCGGTCGGGACAGAGAGAGCTCTGGGGCCAACGTCCTGACTTTC. Its translation is CASSGRDRESSGANVLTF. Drawing the rest from reference TRBV9 and TRBJ2-6, the complete variable domain is DSGVTQTPKHLITATGQRVTLRCSPRSGDLSVYWYQQSLDQGLQFLIQYYNGEERAKGNILERFSAQQFPDLHSELNLSSLELGDSALYFCASSGRDRESSGANVLTFGAGSRLTVL.

The genes are TRBV27 and TRBJ2-7; 7 nucleotides agree with TRBD1. The germline V gene encodes CDR1 MNHEY and CDR2 SMNVEV (reference sequence). J lost 4 bases, V lost 6 bases, and 6 bases had no gene match. The CDR3 length is 13 residues. Here the CDR3 reads CASRQGVSYEQYF. As DNA, the CDR3 is TGTGCCAGCAGGCAGGGGGTCAGTTACGAGCAGTACTTC.

The chain combines TRBV7-6 with TRBJ2-6; D call uncertain. This CDR3 is built from 15 residues. The germline V and J ends were trimmed by 4 bases and 3 bases, with 10 bases remaining between them. Looked up from germline, CDR1 is SGHVS and CDR2 is FNYEAQ. The CDR3, as DNA: TGTGCCAGCAGCTCTATAGAGCTTGGGGCCAACGTCCTGACTTTC. Protein product: CASSSIELGANVLTF.